A single TCR beta chain is shown here with its context. The antigen is not known. The time point here: newly diagnosed GD, antithyroid drugs for less than 3 months. RNA from PBMCs was the source of the TCR library. V shed 6 bases and J 0 bases; nucleotides not matched to a gene: 8. Germline-derived CDR1 and CDR2 are LNHNV and YYDKDF (reference sequence). This CDR3 has 17 residues. These data originate in a study of regulatory T cells in long-lasting Graves disease. Study results and limitations: TRBV28 was favored in persistent disease, as were TRBJ1-2 and TRBJ2-5.

Arm-PCR of CDR3 regions and iRepertoire HTBI primers were used to build TCR beta libraries. TCRdb recomputed calls from the multiplex PCR reads with MiXCR, one row per CDR3 protein. The repertoire holds a few hundred thousand distinct CDR3 sequences, with over 15% as singletons. These same data were also listed under a study on T cells in Graves' hyperthyroidism and ophthalmopathy. That source adds: Stable Graves' hyperthyroidism denoted no ophthalmopathy progression over 18 months. TCR CDR3 underwent first-round RT-PCR with the HTBI primer set.

The sequencing here drew on peripheral blood mononuclear cells (PBMCs), taken at new diagnosis, from a patient treated with antithyroid drugs. The sequence derives from a man aged 35 to 55 with Graves disease. V is TRBV15 and J is TRBJ1-6; 7 nucleotides match TRBD1. CDR3 amino acids: CATSWGQQSSYNSPLHF. The CDR3 nucleotides are TGTGCCACCAGTTGGGGACAGCAGAGCTCCTATAATTCACCCCTCCACTTT.